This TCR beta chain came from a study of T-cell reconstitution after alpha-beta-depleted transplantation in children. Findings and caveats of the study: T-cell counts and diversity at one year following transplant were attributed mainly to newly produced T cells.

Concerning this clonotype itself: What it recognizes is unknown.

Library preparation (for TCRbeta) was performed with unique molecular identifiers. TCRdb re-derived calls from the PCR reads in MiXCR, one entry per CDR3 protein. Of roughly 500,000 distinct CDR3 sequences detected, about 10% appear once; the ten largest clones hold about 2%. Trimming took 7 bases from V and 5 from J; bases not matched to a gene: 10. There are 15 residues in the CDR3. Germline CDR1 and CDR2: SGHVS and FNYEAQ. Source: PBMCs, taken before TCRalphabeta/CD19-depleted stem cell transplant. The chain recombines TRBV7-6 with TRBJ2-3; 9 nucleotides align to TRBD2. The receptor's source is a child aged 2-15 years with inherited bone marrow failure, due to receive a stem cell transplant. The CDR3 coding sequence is TGTGCCAGCACCGTTAGCGGGAGCGGGGGAGATACGCAGTATTTT. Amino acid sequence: CASTVSGSGGDTQYF.